Listed below are T cell receptor beta chains from one sample, sequenced in a study of post-analysis software for immune sequencing data. MiXCR, run by TCRdb on the PCR reads, gives a single entry per CDR3 protein. The sample lists 700,000 to 800,000 distinct CDR3 sequences; 25% to 30% were seen once. The sample was blood. Receptors were obtained from a girl between 5 and 17 years old with multiple sclerosis. CDR3s include the opening cysteine and the closing phenylalanine or tryptophan. D genes are given only for firm matches. Part of the rows lack a size; the others show once, few, many or a class for expanded clones.

j_call v_call clone_size d_call cdr3_nt cdr3_aa
TRBJ1-4 TRBV20-1 NA NA TGCAGTGCTAGAGATGGGGGGTGGAGTGAAAAACTGTTTTTT CSARDGGWSEKLFF
TRBJ1-4 TRBV6-6 once NA TGTGCCAGCAGCCCGAGTAGGGCTGGAGAAAAACGGTTTTTT CASSPSRAGEKRFF
TRBJ2-7 TRBV10-3 many NA TGTGCCATCATGACAGGCGACTCCTACGAGCAGTACTTC CAIMTGDSYEQYF
TRBJ2-4 TRBV6-1 once NA TGTGCCAGCAGCGCCCTTTCCGCCGGGCTCCTGGGCAAGCAGTACTTC CASSALSAGLLGKQYF
TRBJ2-5 TRBV10-2 NA TRBD1 TGCGCCAGCAGTGAGTCCACAGGGGGCAGAGAGACCCAGTACTTC CASSESTGGRETQYF
TRBJ2-3 TRBV7-2 NA TRBD1 TGTGCCGGCAGCTTAGAAGGGGGCCCCGATACGCAGTATTTT CAGSLEGGPDTQYF
TRBJ2-4 TRBV20-1 NA TRBD2 TGCAGTCGCTCTGCCTCGCTAGCGGGAGACTCCAAAAACATTCAGTACTTC CSRSASLAGDSKNIQYF
TRBJ2-1 TRBV18 NA TRBD2 TGTGCCAGCTCACCTTTTCGGACTAGCGGCAACAATGAGCAGTTCTTC CASSPFRTSGNNEQFF
TRBJ1-1 TRBV19 NA NA TGTGCCAGTAGTATGGGGGACGGGAACACTGAAGCTTTCTTT CASSMGDGNTEAFF
TRBJ2-5 TRBV20-1 NA TRBD2 TGCAGTGCTAGACTAGCGGGAGTTCCAGAGACCCAGTACTTC CSARLAGVPETQYF
TRBJ2-7 TRBV11-2 few TRBD2 TGTGCCAGCAGCAGGTCGACTAGCGCCGACGAGCAGTACTTC CASSRSTSADEQYF
TRBJ2-3 TRBV6-1 few NA TGTGCCAGCAGTGAAGATGAACGCTACTACACAGATACGCAGTATTTT CASSEDERYYTDTQYF
TRBJ2-7 TRBV29-1 few NA TGCAGCGCCCGGGGGGGGGACAGTCCCTACGAGCAGTACTTC CSARGGDSPYEQYF
TRBJ2-1 TRBV6-1 NA NA TGTGCCAGCAGAGGTGGGACTCGGTGGGATGAGCAGTTCTTC CASRGGTRWDEQFF
TRBJ1-5 TRBV20-1 NA NA TGCAGAGCTAGTGCCTACAGGGTGGGCAATCAGCCCCAGCATTTT CRASAYRVGNQPQHF
TRBJ2-1 TRBV10-2 NA NA TGCGCCAGCAGTGAGTCGATAGGAGGAGCGGCTCCCTGGAATGAGCAGTTCTTC CASSESIGGAAPWNEQFF
TRBJ2-3 TRBV5-1 NA TRBD1 TGCGCCAGCAGCCCACTCCGGACAGGGCTAAGCACAGATACGCAGTATTTT CASSPLRTGLSTDTQYF
TRBJ1-6 TRBV7-9 few NA TGTGCCAGCAGCCGAGTCGGAGGGACCGGTCGCCCACCCCTCCACTTT CASSRVGGTGRPPLHF
TRBJ2-7 TRBV5-1 few NA TGCGCCAGCAGCTTGGATGTACGGAGCGGCTACAAGCAGTACTTC CASSLDVRSGYKQYF
TRBJ1-1 TRBV14 NA NA TGTGCCAGCACTTTAAGCATGAACACTGAAGCTTTCTTT CASTLSMNTEAFF
TRBJ2-1 TRBV5-1 once TRBD1 TGCGCCAGCAGCTTCAGGGGGCGGGGCAATGAGCAGTTCTTC CASSFRGRGNEQFF
TRBJ1-4 TRBV6-5 NA NA TGTGCCAGCAGTTACTCTGGGGACACTAATGAAAAACTGTTTTTT CASSYSGDTNEKLFF
TRBJ2-4 TRBV2 NA TRBD2 TGTGCCAGCAGTGAAGGGACGGGAGGGGCCAAAAACATTCAGTACTTC CASSEGTGGAKNIQYF
TRBJ2-7 TRBV7-2 many NA TGTGCTACCAGGGGCGGGCTAACCCCCTCCTACGAGCAGTACTTC CATRGGLTPSYEQYF
TRBJ1-2 TRBV24-1 few NA TGTGCCACCAGTGATTCCCGTTCAGGGAAGAGCGGCTACACCTTC CATSDSRSGKSGYTF
TRBJ1-5 TRBV7-2 few NA TGTGCCAGCAGCTTAGATCCGCGGTCCACCCAGCCCCAGCATTTT CASSLDPRSTQPQHF